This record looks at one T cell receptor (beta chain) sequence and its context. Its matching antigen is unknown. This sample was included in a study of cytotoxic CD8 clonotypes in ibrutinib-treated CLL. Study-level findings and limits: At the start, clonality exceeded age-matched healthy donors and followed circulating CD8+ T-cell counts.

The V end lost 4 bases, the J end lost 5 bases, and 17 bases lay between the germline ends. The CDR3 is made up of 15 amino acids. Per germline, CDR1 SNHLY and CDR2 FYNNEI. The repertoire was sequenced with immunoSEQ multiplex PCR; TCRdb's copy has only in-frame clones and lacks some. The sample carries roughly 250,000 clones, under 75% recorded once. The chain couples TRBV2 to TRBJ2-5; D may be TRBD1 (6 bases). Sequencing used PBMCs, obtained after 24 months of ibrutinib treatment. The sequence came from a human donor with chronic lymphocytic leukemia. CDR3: CASSVSRGSRETQYF. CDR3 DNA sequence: TGTGCCAGCAGTGTATCCAGGGGCTCTCGGGAGACCCAGTACTTC. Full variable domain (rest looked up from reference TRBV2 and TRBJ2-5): EPEVTQTPSHQVTQMGQEVILRCVPISNHLYFYWYRQILGQKVEFLVSFYNNEISEKSEIFDDQFSVERPDGSNFTLKIRSTKLEDSAMYFCASSVSRGSRETQYFGPGTRLLVL.